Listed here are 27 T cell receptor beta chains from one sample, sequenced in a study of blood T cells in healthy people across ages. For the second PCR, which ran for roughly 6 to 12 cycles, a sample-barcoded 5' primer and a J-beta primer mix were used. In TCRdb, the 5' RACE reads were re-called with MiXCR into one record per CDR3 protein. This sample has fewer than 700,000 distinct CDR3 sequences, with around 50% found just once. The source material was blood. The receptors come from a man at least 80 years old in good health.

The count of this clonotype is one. The chain's CDR3 is CASSPPVRVSINEQFF. The DNA of the CDR3 is TGTGCCAGCAGCCCCCCCGTACGGGTGTCTATCAATGAGCAGTTCTTC. This chain links TRBV7-9 with TRBJ2-1, with D unclear. CDR1 is SEHNR, CDR2 FQNEAQ, per germline (reference sequence). This CDR3 contains 16 residues. The V end lost 5 bases, the J end lost 6 bases, and 20 bases lay between the germline ends.

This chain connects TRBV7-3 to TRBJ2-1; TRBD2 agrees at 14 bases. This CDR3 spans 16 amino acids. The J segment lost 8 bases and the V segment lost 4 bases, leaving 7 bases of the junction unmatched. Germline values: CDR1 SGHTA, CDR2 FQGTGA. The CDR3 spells CASSSGTSGGLDEQFF. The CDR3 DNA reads TGTGCCAGCAGCTCGGGGACTAGCGGGGGCTTGGATGAGCAGTTCTTC.

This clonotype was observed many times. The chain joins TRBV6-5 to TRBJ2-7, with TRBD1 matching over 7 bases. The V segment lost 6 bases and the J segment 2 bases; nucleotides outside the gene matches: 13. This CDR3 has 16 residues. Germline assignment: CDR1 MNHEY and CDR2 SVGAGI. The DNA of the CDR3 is TGTGCCAGCAGGGGGACAGCTAGCATCAGCACCTACGAGCAGTACTTC. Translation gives CASRGTASISTYEQYF.

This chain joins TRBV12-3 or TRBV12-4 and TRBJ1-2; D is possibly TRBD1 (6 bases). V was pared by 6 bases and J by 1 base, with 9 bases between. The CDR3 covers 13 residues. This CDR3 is CASRPGVNYGYTF. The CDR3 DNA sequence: TGTGCCAGCAGACCAGGGGTTAACTATGGCTACACCTTC.

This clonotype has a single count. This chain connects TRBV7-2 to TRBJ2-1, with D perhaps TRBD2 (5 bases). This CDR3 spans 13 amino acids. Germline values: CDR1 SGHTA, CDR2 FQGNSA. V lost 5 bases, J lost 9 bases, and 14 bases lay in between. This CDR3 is CASSTQRGSEQFF. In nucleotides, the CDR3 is TGTGCCAGCAGCACCCAACGGGGTAGTGAGCAGTTCTTC.

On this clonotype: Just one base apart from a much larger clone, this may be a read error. The CDR3 DNA sequence: TGCAGCGTCCTTGGCGGTGCAGAGACCCGGTACTTC. This gives the protein CSVLGGAETRYF. This chain connects TRBV29-1 to TRBJ2-5, with D hard to call. The length of the CDR3 is 12 residues. CDR1 SQVTM and CDR2 ANQGSEA come from the germline V gene. The full variable domain, completed using reference TRBV29-1 and TRBJ2-5, is SAVISQKPSRDICQRGTSLTIQCQVDSQVTMMFWYRQQPGQSLTLIATANQGSEATYESGFVIDKFPISRPNLTFSTLTVSNMSPEDSSIYLCSVLGGAETRYFGPGTRLLVL.

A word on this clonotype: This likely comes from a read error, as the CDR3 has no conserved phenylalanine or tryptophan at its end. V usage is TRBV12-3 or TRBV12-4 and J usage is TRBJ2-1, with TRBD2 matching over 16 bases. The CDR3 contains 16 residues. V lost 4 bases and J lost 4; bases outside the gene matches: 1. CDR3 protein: CASSWGLAGGYNEQFL. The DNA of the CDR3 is TGTGCCAGCAGTTGGGGACTAGCGGGGGGGTACAATGAGCAGTTCTTA.

The CDR3 spells CSASQGGTDTQYF. CDR3 nucleotides: TGCAGCGCCTCACAGGGGGGCACAGATACGCAGTATTTT. The rearrangement links TRBV29-1 to TRBJ2-3; 8 nucleotides match TRBD1. Trimming cost V 7 bases and J 1 base; bases outside gene matches: 4. The germline gives CDR1 SQVTM, CDR2 ANQGSEA. The CDR3 has 13 amino acids.

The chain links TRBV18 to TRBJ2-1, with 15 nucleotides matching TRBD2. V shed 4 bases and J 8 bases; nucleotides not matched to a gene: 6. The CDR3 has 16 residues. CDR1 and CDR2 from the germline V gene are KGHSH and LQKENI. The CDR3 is CASSRWTSGGAHEQFF. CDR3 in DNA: TGTGCCAGCTCACGCTGGACTAGCGGGGGGGCCCATGAGCAGTTCTTC.

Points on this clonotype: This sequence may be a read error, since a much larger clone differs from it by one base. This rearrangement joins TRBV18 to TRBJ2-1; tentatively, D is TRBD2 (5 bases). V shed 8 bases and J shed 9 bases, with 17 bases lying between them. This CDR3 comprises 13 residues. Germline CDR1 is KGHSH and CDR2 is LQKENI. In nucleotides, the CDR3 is TGTGCCAGCCAGATCGGGGTCCACAGTGAGCAGTTCTTC. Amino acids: CASQIGVHSEQFF.

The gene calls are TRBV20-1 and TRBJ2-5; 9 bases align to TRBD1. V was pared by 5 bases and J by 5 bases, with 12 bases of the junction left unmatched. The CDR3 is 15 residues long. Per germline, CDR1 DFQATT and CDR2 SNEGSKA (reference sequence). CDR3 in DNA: TGCAGTGCTGGCTCCGGGACAGGGAATCTTGAGACCCAGTACTTC. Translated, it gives CSAGSGTGNLETQYF.

The CDR3 loop reads CASSLRGTDYQETQYF. Written as DNA, the CDR3 is TGTGCCAGCTCACTCAGGGGGACAGACTACCAAGAGACCCAGTACTTC. The genes are TRBV18 and TRBJ2-5, with TRBD1 identical over 7 bases. Germline lookup yields CDR1 KGHSH and CDR2 LQKENI. Losses at the gene ends were 4 bases for V and 0 bases for J; bases not matched to a gene: 8. CDR3 length: 16 residues.

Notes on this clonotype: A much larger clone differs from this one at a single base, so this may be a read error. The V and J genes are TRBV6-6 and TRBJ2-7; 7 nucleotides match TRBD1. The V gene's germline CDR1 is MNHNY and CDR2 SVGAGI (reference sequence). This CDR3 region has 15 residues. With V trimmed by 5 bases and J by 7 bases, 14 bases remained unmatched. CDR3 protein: CASSPGTARQDEQYF. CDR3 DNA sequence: TGTGCCAGCAGTCCCGGGACAGCTCGGCAGGATGAGCAGTACTTC.

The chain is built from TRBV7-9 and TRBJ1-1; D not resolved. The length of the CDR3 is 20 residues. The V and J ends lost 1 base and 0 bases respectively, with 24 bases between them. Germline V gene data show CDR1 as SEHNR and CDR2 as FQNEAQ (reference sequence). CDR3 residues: CASSLVSSLRESIMNTEAFF. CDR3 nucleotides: TGTGCCAGCAGCTTAGTGTCGTCCCTGAGGGAGTCAATTATGAACACTGAAGCTTTCTTT.

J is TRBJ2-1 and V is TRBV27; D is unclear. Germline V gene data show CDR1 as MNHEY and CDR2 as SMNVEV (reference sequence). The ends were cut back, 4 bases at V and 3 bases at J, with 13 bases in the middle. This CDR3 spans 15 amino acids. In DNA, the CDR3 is TGTGCCAGCAGTTCAGTTCGAGACGGCTACAATGAGCAGTTCTTC. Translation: CASSSVRDGYNEQFF.

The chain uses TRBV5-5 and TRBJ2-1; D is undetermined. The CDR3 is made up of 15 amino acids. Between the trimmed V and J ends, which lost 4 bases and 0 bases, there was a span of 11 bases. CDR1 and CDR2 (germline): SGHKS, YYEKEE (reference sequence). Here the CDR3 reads CASSPRLSSYNEQFF. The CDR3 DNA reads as TGTGCCAGCAGCCCCCGGCTGAGCTCCTACAATGAGCAGTTCTTC. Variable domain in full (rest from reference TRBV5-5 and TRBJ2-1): DAGVTQSPTHLIKTRGQQVTLRCSPISGHKSVSWYQQVLGQGPQFIFQYYEKEERGRGNFPDRFSARQFPNYSSELNVNALLLGDSALYLCASSPRLSSYNEQFFGPGTRLTVL.

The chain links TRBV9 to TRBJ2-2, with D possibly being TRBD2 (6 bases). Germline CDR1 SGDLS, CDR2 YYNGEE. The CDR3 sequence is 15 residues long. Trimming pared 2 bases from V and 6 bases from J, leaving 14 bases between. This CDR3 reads CASSVAGREAGELFF. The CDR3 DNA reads TGTGCCAGCAGCGTGGCCGGGAGAGAAGCCGGGGAGCTGTTTTTT.

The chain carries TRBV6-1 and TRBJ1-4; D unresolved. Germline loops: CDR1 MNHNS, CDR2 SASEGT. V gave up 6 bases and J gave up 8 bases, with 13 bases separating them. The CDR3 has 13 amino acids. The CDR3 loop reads CASSTGRREKLFF. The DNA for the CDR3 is TGTGCCAGCAGCACCGGACGGCGGGAAAAACTGTTTTTT.

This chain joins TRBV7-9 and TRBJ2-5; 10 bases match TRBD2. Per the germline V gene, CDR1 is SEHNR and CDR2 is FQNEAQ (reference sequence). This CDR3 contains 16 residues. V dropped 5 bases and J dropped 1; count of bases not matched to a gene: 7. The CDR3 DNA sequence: TGTGCCAGCAGCCCTGGGACTAGCGACGTCCAAGAGACCCAGTACTTC. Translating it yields CASSPGTSDVQETQYF.

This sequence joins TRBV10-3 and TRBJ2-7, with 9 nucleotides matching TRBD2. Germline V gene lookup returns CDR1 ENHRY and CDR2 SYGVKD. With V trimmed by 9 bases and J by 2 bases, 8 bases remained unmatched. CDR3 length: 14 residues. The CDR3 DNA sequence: TGTGCCATACGGGGTAGCGGGAGCCCCTACGAGCAGTACTTC. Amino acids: CAIRGSGSPYEQYF.

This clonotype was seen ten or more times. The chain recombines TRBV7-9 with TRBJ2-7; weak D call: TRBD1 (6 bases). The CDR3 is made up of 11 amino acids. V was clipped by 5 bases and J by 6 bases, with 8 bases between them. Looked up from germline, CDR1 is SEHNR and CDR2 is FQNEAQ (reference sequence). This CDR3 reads CASSPGAEQYF. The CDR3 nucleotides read TGTGCCAGCAGCCCAGGGGCCGAGCAGTACTTC.

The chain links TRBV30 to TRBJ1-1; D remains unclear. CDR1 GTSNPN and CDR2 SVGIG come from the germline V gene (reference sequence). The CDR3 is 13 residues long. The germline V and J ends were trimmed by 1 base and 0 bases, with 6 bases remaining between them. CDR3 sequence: CAWSERVNTEAFF. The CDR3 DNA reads TGTGCCTGGAGTGAGCGGGTGAACACTGAAGCTTTCTTT.

The CDR3 DNA sequence: TGTGCCAGCAGCCAAGTATCCGGGACATTCCTAGGCGAGCAGTTCTTC. This codes for CASSQVSGTFLGEQFF. The chain employs TRBV4-2 and TRBJ2-1; D might be TRBD1 (6 bases). Germline V gene sequence: CDR1 LGHNA, CDR2 YNFKEQ. V lost 1 base and J lost 10, with 20 bases in between. The CDR3 spans 16 residues.

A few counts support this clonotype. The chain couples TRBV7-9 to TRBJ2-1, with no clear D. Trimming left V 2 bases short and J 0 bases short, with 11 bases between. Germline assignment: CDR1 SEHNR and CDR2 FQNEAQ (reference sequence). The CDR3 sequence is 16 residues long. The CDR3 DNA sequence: TGTGCCAGCAGCTTAAGTGTACCAAGCTCCTACAATGAGCAGTTCTTC. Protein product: CASSLSVPSSYNEQFF. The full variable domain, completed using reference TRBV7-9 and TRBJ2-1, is DTGVSQNPRHKITKRGQNVTFRCDPISEHNRLYWYRQTLGQGPEFLTYFQNEAQLEKSRLLSDRFSAERPKGSFSTLEIQRTEQGDSAMYLCASSLSVPSSYNEQFFGPGTRLTVL.

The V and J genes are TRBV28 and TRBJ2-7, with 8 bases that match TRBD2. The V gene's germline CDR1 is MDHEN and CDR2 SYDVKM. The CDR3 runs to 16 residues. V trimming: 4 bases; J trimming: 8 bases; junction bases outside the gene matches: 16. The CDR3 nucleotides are TGTGCCAGCAGTTCCCCCGGTGTAGCGGGGAGAGGCAAGCAGTACTTC. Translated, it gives CASSSPGVAGRGKQYF.

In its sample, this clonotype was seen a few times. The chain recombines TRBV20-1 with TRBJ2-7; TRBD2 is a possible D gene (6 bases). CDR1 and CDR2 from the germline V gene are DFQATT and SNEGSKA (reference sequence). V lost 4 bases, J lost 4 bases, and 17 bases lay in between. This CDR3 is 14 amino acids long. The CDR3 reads CSATHGGGGYEQYF. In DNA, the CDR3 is TGCAGTGCTACCCACGGGGGTGGGGGATACGAGCAGTACTTC.

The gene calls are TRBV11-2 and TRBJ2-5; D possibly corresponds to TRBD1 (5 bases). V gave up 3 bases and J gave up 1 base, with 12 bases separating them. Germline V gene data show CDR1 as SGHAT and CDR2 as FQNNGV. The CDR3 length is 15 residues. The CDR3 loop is CASSFRGSTQETQYF. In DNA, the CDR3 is TGTGCCAGCAGCTTTAGGGGCAGTACCCAAGAGACCCAGTACTTC.